These T cell receptor beta chains were read from a single sample in a study of T cell responses to AZD1222 COVID-19 vaccine. Clones were sequenced by immunoSEQ multiplex PCR, and TCRdb holds only the in-frame ones, with some missing. The sample consists of 150,000 or so clones, around 90% of them appearing once. The sample here was peripheral blood, taken 28 days after the second AZD1222 dose. The origin of the receptors is an adult who received the AZD1222 COVID-19 vaccine. The CDR3 runs from the conserved cysteine through the conserved F or W. A D gene is named only where the DNA matches it firmly. Not all rows give a size; the values are once, few, many and, for expanded clones, a class.

CDR3nt	CDR3aa	v_gene	j_gene	d_gene	abundance
TGTGCCAGCAGCCCCGGGCCGTTGAACACTGAAGCTTTCTTT	CASSPGPLNTEAFF	TRBV7-9	TRBJ1-1	NA	NA
TGTGCCAGCAGCTTAGGCACTAGCGGCTCCTACGAGCAGTACTTC	CASSLGTSGSYEQYF	TRBV11-2	TRBJ2-7	TRBD2	NA
TGCAGTGCTAGTGGGGGGGGCCGTACAAATAAAGCTTTCTTT	CSASGGGRTNKAFF	TRBV20-1	TRBJ1-1	NA	NA
TGTGCCTGGAGCAAGGGAGCGAACTCTGGAAACACCATATATTTT	CAWSKGANSGNTIYF	TRBV30	TRBJ1-3	NA	once
TGTGCCAGTAGTATAGATTCTCGAAGACTATATGGCTACACCTTC	CASSIDSRRLYGYTF	TRBV19	TRBJ1-2	NA	NA
TGTGCCACCGGTAAAACGGTCGAGGGTCTGCGGAACACCGGGGAGCTGTTTTTT	CATGKTVEGLRNTGELFF	TRBV2	TRBJ2-2	NA	NA
TGTGCCTGGAGTGTACAAGGCCACGAGCAGTACTTC	CAWSVQGHEQYF	TRBV30	TRBJ2-7	NA	NA
TGTGCCATCAGTGATTCCGGAAGAGCCTATGGCTACACCTTC	CAISDSGRAYGYTF	TRBV10-3	TRBJ1-2	NA	NA
TGTGCCAGCAGCCCCCAGATGGGCAGGGGGCCTAACGAGCAGTACTTC	CASSPQMGRGPNEQYF	TRBV7-2	TRBJ2-7	TRBD1	NA
TGTGCCTGGAGTGTACACGTGGAGCCCAGCGGAGCTTTCTTT	CAWSVHVEPSGAFF	TRBV30	TRBJ1-1	NA	NA
TGCGCCAGCAGCCAAAAAGGGGCGGGGAGCACAGATACGCAGTATTTT	CASSQKGAGSTDTQYF	TRBV4-3	TRBJ2-3	NA	NA
TGTGCCAGCAGCTCCGGACAGGGGAACTCCTATAATTCACCCCTCCACTTT	CASSSGQGNSYNSPLHF	TRBV5-4	TRBJ1-6	TRBD1	NA
TGTGCCAGCAGCCTTAGGGCGGGGGGGGGCACAGATACGCAGTATTTT	CASSLRAGGGTDTQYF	TRBV11-2	TRBJ2-3	TRBD2	NA
TGTGCCAGCAGCTTAGACCGCGGGGGAGGCGAGCAGTACTTC	CASSLDRGGGEQYF	TRBV7-2	TRBJ2-7	TRBD2	NA